A selection of T cell receptor beta chains follows, all from one sample in a study of CD8 T cells in ankylosing spondylitis. TCRdb used MiXCR to reprocess the 5' RACE reads, holding one entry per CDR3 protein. The sample holds roughly 48,000 distinct CDR3 sequences, approximately 7.4% seen once. The sequenced material came from blood, either unsorted or a sorted T cell fraction (not recorded which). The source of these receptors is a female donor with ankylosing spondylitis or in good health (not recorded which). Each CDR3 is given with its conserved first and last residue. The D gene is left open where the match is weak. Size is omitted from some rows. Given values are once, few, many or a class for expanded clones.

j_call clone_size v_call cdr3_length d_call cdr3_aa cdr3_nt
TRBJ2-1 many TRBV5-4 15 - CASSEPGQTYNEQFF TGTGCCAGCAGCGAACCGGGACAAACCTACAATGAGCAGTTCTTC
TRBJ2-6 - TRBV9 16 - CASSVGRISGANVLTF TGTGCCAGCAGCGTAGGTCGCATCTCTGGGGCCAACGTCCTGACTTTC
TRBJ1-2 many TRBV4-1 15 - CASSQEWRSNYGYTF TGCGCCAGCAGCCAAGAATGGCGGAGTAACTATGGCTACACCTTC
TRBJ1-5 many TRBV5-6 14 - CASSSQGNNQPQHF TGTGCCAGCAGCTCCCAGGGAAACAATCAGCCCCAGCATTTT
TRBJ1-1 many TRBV2 18 - CASSPIDVGRSMNTEAFF TGTGCCAGCAGCCCCATCGATGTGGGGAGAAGTATGAACACTGAAGCTTTCTTT
TRBJ1-1 many TRBV12-3/TRBV12-4 13 - CASSFGENTEAFF TGTGCCAGCAGTTTTGGCGAGAACACTGAAGCTTTCTTT
TRBJ2-3 many TRBV7-9 16 - CASSLGPGGLTDTQYF TGTGCCAGCAGTCTAGGGCCGGGCGGGCTCACAGATACGCAGTATTTT
TRBJ1-2 many TRBV24-1 11 - CATSDGYGYTF TGTGCCACCAGTGATGGCTATGGCTACACCTTC
TRBJ1-1 - TRBV30 15 - CAWSVSETGNTEAFF TGTGCCTGGAGTGTATCCGAGACAGGGAACACTGAAGCTTTCTTT
TRBJ1-3 many TRBV29-1 14 - CSVEDGRSRNTIYF TGCAGCGTTGAAGATGGCCGAAGTAGAAACACCATATATTTT
TRBJ2-7 many TRBV12-3/TRBV12-4 15 - CASRFLLGGTYEQYF TGTGCCAGCAGATTTCTCCTCGGTGGCACCTACGAGCAGTACTTC
TRBJ1-1 many TRBV12-3/TRBV12-4 14 - CASSPQARNTEAFF TGTGCCAGCAGCCCACAGGCCCGAAACACTGAAGCTTTCTTT
TRBJ2-6 once TRBV11-1 18 - CASSLPGGGATGANVLTF TGTGCCAGCAGCTTACCTGGGGGGGGCGCAACTGGGGCCAACGTCCTGACTTTC
TRBJ1-1 - TRBV11-2 16 TRBD1 CASSSNSGTGSREAFF TGTGCCAGCAGCTCGAACTCCGGGACAGGGAGTCGGGAAGCTTTCTTT
TRBJ1-6 medium-sized TRBV14 15 - CASSTGISYNSPLHF TGTGCCAGCAGCACAGGGATCTCCTATAATTCACCCCTCCACTTT
TRBJ1-2 many TRBV4-3 15 - CASSQDPNQVYGYTF TGCGCCAGCAGCCAAGATCCTAACCAGGTCTATGGCTACACCTTC
TRBJ2-2 many TRBV29-1 16 TRBD1 CSVLDSWTGYTGELFF TGCAGCGTTCTTGATTCGTGGACAGGGTACACCGGGGAGCTGTTTTTT
TRBJ2-2 many TRBV5-1 17 TRBD1 CASSFRSSGGRGLELFF TGCGCCAGCAGCTTCCGTTCTTCAGGGGGCCGAGGATTGGAGCTGTTTTTT
TRBJ2-7 many TRBV6-5 11 - CASSYMGAQYF TGTGCCAGCAGTTACATGGGGGCACAGTACTTC
TRBJ1-2 many TRBV3-1 14 - CASSQEEGSYGYTF TGTGCCAGCAGCCAAGAGGAAGGAAGCTATGGCTACACCTTC
TRBJ1-2 many TRBV18 14 - CASSPQEGRNGYTF TGTGCCAGCTCACCACAAGAGGGACGGAATGGCTACACCTTC
TRBJ1-3 many TRBV7-6 16 - CASSLDRGAPGNTIYF TGTGCCAGCAGCTTAGATCGGGGGGCCCCTGGAAACACCATATATTTT
TRBJ2-5 - TRBV10-3 12 - CAISGDRETQYF TGTGCCATCAGTGGGGACCGGGAGACCCAGTACTTC
TRBJ2-4 - TRBV11-1 20 TRBD2 CASSLAGLAGGVSAKNIQYF TGTGCCAGCAGCTTAGCTGGACTAGCGGGGGGGGTCTCTGCCAAAAACATTCAGTACTTC
TRBJ1-2 many TRBV20-1 14 - CSARTRGVTYGYTF TGCAGTGCCCGGACGAGAGGGGTTACCTATGGCTACACCTTC
TRBJ2-5 many TRBV5-1 15 - CASSLLRGLQETQYF TGCGCCAGCAGCTTGTTGCGGGGTTTACAAGAGACCCAGTACTTC
TRBJ1-2 many TRBV5-1 15 - CASTPGGRTNYGYTF TGCGCCAGCACACCGGGGGGCAGAACTAACTATGGCTACACCTTC
TRBJ1-6 many TRBV5-1 15 - CASSLALGGNSPLHF TGCGCCAGCAGCTTGGCCCTAGGGGGTAATTCACCCCTCCACTTT
TRBJ2-1 many TRBV29-1 15 - CSVILRGSPYNEQFF TGCAGCGTTATCCTTCGGGGGAGCCCCTACAATGAGCAGTTCTTC
TRBJ2-7 many TRBV27 13 - CASSLTGLWEQYF TGTGCCAGCAGTTTAACAGGCCTCTGGGAGCAGTACTTC
TRBJ1-5 many TRBV5-1 14 - CASSLVPGDQPQHF TGCGCCAGCAGCTTGGTTCCCGGAGATCAGCCCCAGCATTTT
TRBJ1-4 many TRBV29-1 12 - CSGLDGGEKLFF TGCAGCGGGCTTGACGGTGGTGAAAAACTGTTTTTT
TRBJ2-3 many TRBV5-1 15 TRBD1 CASSPDRVSTDTQYF TGCGCCAGCAGCCCGGACAGGGTTAGCACAGATACGCAGTATTTT
TRBJ2-3 many TRBV18 16 TRBD2 CASSLTSGGAGDTQYF TGTGCCAGCTCGCTTACTAGCGGGGGGGCCGGAGATACGCAGTATTTT
TRBJ2-2 many TRBV4-2 17 TRBD1 CASSQEVGQGTPGELFF TGTGCCAGCAGCCAAGAGGTCGGACAGGGGACCCCCGGGGAGCTGTTTTTT
TRBJ2-5 many TRBV6-5 16 TRBD1 CASSYSKVTGGETQYF TGTGCCAGCAGTTACTCGAAGGTGACAGGGGGGGAGACCCAGTACTTC
TRBJ2-1 many TRBV10-3 14 - CAIGGQTINNEQFF TGTGCCATCGGGGGGCAGACTATTAACAATGAGCAGTTCTTC
TRBJ2-5 few TRBV2 15 - CASSDRGLYQETQYF TGTGCCAGCAGTGATCGGGGGTTGTACCAAGAGACCCAGTACTTC
TRBJ2-7 many TRBV3-1 16 TRBD2 CASSPSGSSGSYEQYF TGTGCCAGCAGCCCCTCAGGCTCTAGCGGATCCTACGAGCAGTACTTC
TRBJ1-4 many TRBV12-3/TRBV12-4 14 TRBD1 CASNPGQTNEKLFF TGTGCCAGCAACCCGGGACAGACTAATGAAAAACTGTTTTTT
TRBJ1-5 many TRBV12-3/TRBV12-4 15 - CASSLGIVPDQPQHF TGTGCCAGCAGTTTAGGTATTGTACCTGATCAGCCCCAGCATTTT